This T cell receptor (beta chain) was captured by sequencing in a study of blood T cell repertoires in COVID-19. The overall study: Italy, Spain and the United States were the sources of the convalescent and acute COVID-19 samples. PBMCs, B-cell-depleted T cells, or T cells were the source of the cDNA or gDNA that made up the material.

In the source study's methods: Amplified reference gene primers provided the basis for estimating nucleated cell counts. Sequenced by immunoSEQ multiplex PCR; TCRdb stores in-frame clones only, minus some. V and J calls and clone size are as listed in that table; D and trimming were resolved from the DNA. The sample records around 26,000 clones, 90% to 95% being singletons. The V and J ends lost 5 bases and 6 bases respectively, with 16 bases between them. Germline loops: CDR1 SGHNT, CDR2 YENEEA. The CDR3 is 14 amino acids. Sequencing input: peripheral blood. This chain uses TRBV11-3 with TRBJ1-1; TRBD1 is a possible D gene (5 bases). This clonotype originated in a human donor in a cohort sampled during active COVID-19. CDR3 sequence reads: CASSPSGGRAEAFF. The CDR3 coding sequence is TGTGCCAGCAGCCCGAGCGGGGGAAGAGCTGAAGCTTTCTTT.